The 7 T cell receptor beta chains listed next were all sequenced from one sample in a study of graft-versus-host responses after intestinal transplantation. The repertoire was sequenced with immunoSEQ multiplex PCR; TCRdb's copy has only in-frame clones and lacks some. Here the sample spans 90,000 to 150,000 clones, 85% to 95% being singletons. These receptors' targets are unknown. The source was unstimulated CD4+ T cells sorted from spleen or lymph node cells, collected before intestinal transplant. Receptors originate from a human donor who received an intestinal transplant.

About this clone itself: The junction departs from germline at one end; a sequencing error may be responsible. This sample includes further DNA sequences coding for the same CDR3. V gene TRBV6-1 combines with J gene TRBJ1-5; D perhaps matches TRBD1 (5 bases). This CDR3 has 15 amino acids. Per the germline V gene, CDR1 is MNHNS and CDR2 is SASEGT. The CDR3 DNA reads as TGTGCTAGCAGTGACAGCTACGATAGCAATCAGCCCCAGCATTTT. It codes for CASSDSYDSNQPQHF.

The count of this clone is one. The chain is built from TRBV10-1 and TRBJ2-3; TRBD2 matches at 8 bases. Germline V gene data show CDR1 as WNHNN and CDR2 as SYGVQD (reference sequence). V shed 0 bases, J shed 8 bases, and the junction held 10 bases outside the gene matches. This CDR3 region has 16 residues. CDR3 residues: CASSESLLAGRGTQYF. The CDR3 nucleotides are TGCGCCAGCAGTGAGTCGCTCTTAGCGGGAAGGGGTACGCAGTATTTT.

CDR3 sequence reads: CASSPTAGALLGFTEAFF. As DNA, the CDR3 is TGCGCCAGCAGCCCGACCGCAGGAGCCCTACTGGGGTTCACTGAAGCTTTCTTT. The chain uses TRBV4-1 and TRBJ1-1; D is undetermined. V lost 4 bases and J lost 4, with 25 bases in between. The CDR3 extends over 18 amino acids. Germline V lookup: CDR1 MGHRA, CDR2 YSYEKL.

The rearrangement links TRBV2 to TRBJ1-1; D ambiguous. Trimming cost V 6 bases and J 6 bases, with 17 bases left between them. The germline gives CDR1 SNHLY, CDR2 FYNNEI. CDR3 length equals 14 residues. This CDR3 reads CASRQHVLVAEAFF. Here the CDR3 DNA reads TGTGCCAGCAGACAGCATGTCTTAGTGGCTGAAGCTTTCTTT.

CDR3 loop: CASSYSMESKNIQYF. The CDR3 DNA sequence: TGTGCCAGCAGTTACTCGATGGAGTCCAAAAACATTCAGTACTTC. This rearrangement joins TRBV6-6 to TRBJ2-4; D not certain. The CDR3 contains 15 residues. The V and J ends lost 0 bases and 2 bases respectively, with 8 bases between them. From germline, CDR1 is MNHNY and CDR2 SVGAGI (reference sequence).

The V and J genes are TRBV6-6 and TRBJ1-4, with a tentative D call TRBD1 (5 bases). CDR3 size: 14 residues. Trimming took off 11 bases at V and 1 base at J, with 14 bases between the two ends. Germline lookup yields CDR1 MNHNY and CDR2 SVGAGI (reference sequence). The CDR3 DNA is TGTGCCGGGGCAGCGGGTGTAACTAATGAAAAACTGTTTTTT. Its translation is CAGAAGVTNEKLFF.

The V call is TRBV19, the J call TRBJ2-7; possibly TRBD2 for D (5 bases). Between the trimmed V and J ends, which lost 5 bases and 0 bases, there was a span of 11 bases. The CDR3 runs to 14 residues. Germline values: CDR1 LNHDA, CDR2 SQIVND (reference sequence). CDR3 protein: CASSLPGDSYEQYF. CDR3 nucleotide sequence: TGTGCCAGTAGTCTGCCCGGGGACTCCTACGAGCAGTACTTC.